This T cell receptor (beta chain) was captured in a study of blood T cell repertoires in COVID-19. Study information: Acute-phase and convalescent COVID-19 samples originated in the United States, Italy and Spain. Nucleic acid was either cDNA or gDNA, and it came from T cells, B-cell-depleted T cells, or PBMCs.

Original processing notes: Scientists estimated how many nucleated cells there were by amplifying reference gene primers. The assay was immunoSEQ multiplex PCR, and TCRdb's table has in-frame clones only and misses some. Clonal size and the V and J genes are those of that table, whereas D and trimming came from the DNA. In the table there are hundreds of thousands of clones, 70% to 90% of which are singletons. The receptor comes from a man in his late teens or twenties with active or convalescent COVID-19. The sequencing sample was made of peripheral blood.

The CDR3 region has the DNA TGCGCCAGCAGCCCGAGAGTAGCGGGGGACCCGAACACCGGGGAGCTGTTTTTT. Its protein is CASSPRVAGDPNTGELFF. The rearrangement uses TRBV4-3 and TRBJ2-2; TRBD2 aligns across 9 bases. Germline V gene data show CDR1 as LGHNA and CDR2 as YSLEER. The CDR3 runs to 18 residues. V shed 4 bases and J 0 bases; nucleotides not matched to a gene: 9.